These 16 T cell receptor beta chains came from one sample sequenced in a study of T-cell reconstitution after alpha-beta-depleted transplantation in children. As it was prepared, the TCRbeta library received unique molecular identifiers. TCRdb analysed the PCR reads with MiXCR anew, one entry per CDR3 protein. This sample has approximately 340,000 distinct CDR3 sequences, with 9% to 12% found just once. Sequenced here: PBMCs from the stem cell graft donor, sampled from the stem cell graft. All receptors derive from a human donor who donated a stem cell graft to a child with acute lymphoblastic leukemia.

This clonotype was observed at least ten times. The genes are TRBV7-3 and TRBJ2-1; D unclear. This CDR3 has 15 amino acids. CDR1 SGHTA and CDR2 FQGTGA come from the germline V gene. V lost 5 bases and J 0 bases, leaving 11 bases between the germline ends. The CDR3 loop reads CASSSRTSSYNEQFF. CDR3 coding DNA: TGTGCCAGCAGCAGCCGAACCTCCTCCTACAATGAGCAGTTCTTC. Complete variable domain (other parts from reference TRBV7-3 and TRBJ2-1): GAGVSQTPSNKVTEKGKYVELRCDPISGHTALYWYRQSLGQGPEFLIYFQGTGAADDSGLPNDRFFAVRPEGSVSTLKIQRTERGDSAVYLCASSSRTSSYNEQFFGPGTRLTVL.

This clonotype was seen at least ten times. The J gene is TRBJ2-1, the V gene TRBV10-3, with 11 bases matching TRBD2. With V trimmed by 6 bases and J by 8 bases, 3 bases remained unmatched. The CDR3 runs 13 residues. CDR1 is ENHRY, CDR2 SYGVKD, per germline. Here the CDR3 reads CAIRGLAEDEQFF. CDR3 nucleotides: TGTGCCATCAGGGGACTAGCGGAAGATGAGCAGTTCTTC.

This chain connects TRBV20-1 to TRBJ1-5; a weak D match, TRBD1 (5 bases). Trimming removed 3 bases at V and 0 bases at J, with 12 bases between. CDR3 size: 15 residues. Germline V gene sequence: CDR1 DFQATT, CDR2 SNEGSKA (reference sequence). In nucleotides, the CDR3 is TGCAGTGCTAGCCGGGGCCCCCATAGCAATCAGCCCCAGCATTTT. This sequence encodes CSASRGPHSNQPQHF.

The chain uses TRBV28 and TRBJ2-6; D gene ambiguous. This CDR3 contains 15 residues. Trimming removed 3 bases from V and 0 bases from J, with 6 bases in between. Per germline, CDR1 MDHEN and CDR2 SYDVKM. CDR3 coding DNA: TGTGCCAGCAGTTTTCTCCCCTCTGGGGCCAACGTCCTGACTTTC. It is translated as CASSFLPSGANVLTF.

The chain has TRBV11-2 and TRBJ2-7; D is unclear. V was pared by 0 bases and J by 0 bases, with 24 bases between. This CDR3 region has 20 residues. CDR1 and CDR2 (germline): SGHAT, FQNNGV. The CDR3, as DNA: TGTGCCAGCAGCTTAGATTGGACCCCTTGGAAGGGCATCAGCTCCTACGAGCAGTACTTC. This gives the protein CASSLDWTPWKGISSYEQYF.

The CDR3 DNA reads TGTGCCAGCGGACTAGCGGGAGAGGAAGATACGCAGTATTTT. Its translation is CASGLAGEEDTQYF. This chain joins TRBV12-3 or TRBV12-4 and TRBJ2-3; 13 bases are shared with TRBD2. V was clipped by 8 bases and J by 5 bases; unmatched bases: 4. The CDR3 contains 14 residues.

This clonotype was counted between two and nine times. This chain links TRBV5-1 with TRBJ1-2; D gene ambiguous. This CDR3 has 13 residues. Germline CDR1 SGHRS, CDR2 YFSETQ. V was trimmed by 2 bases and J by 4 bases, leaving 9 bases between them. The CDR3 nucleotides read TGCGCCAGCAGCTTTGAGGTTATCTATGGCTACACCTTC. Protein product: CASSFEVIYGYTF.

This clonotype was picked up a small number of times. The chain has TRBV20-1 and TRBJ2-5, with 11 bases lining up with TRBD1. The CDR3 is 17 residues long. Germline CDR1 and CDR2: DFQATT and SNEGSKA (reference sequence). Trimming took 0 bases from V and 5 from J; bases not matched to a gene: 11. DNA for the CDR3: TGCAGTGCTAGAGATCGACCGGACAGGGGGCCGTTGGAGACCCAGTACTTC. Translation gives CSARDRPDRGPLETQYF.

The chain has TRBV7-9 and TRBJ2-2, with a weak D call TRBD2 (5 bases). The germline V gene has CDR1 SEHNR and CDR2 FQNEAQ (reference sequence). This CDR3 has 16 residues. With 5 bases removed from V and 7 bases from J, the gap between germline ends came to 20 bases. CDR3 sequence reads: CASSRLEVQSIGELFF. Here the CDR3 DNA reads TGTGCCAGCAGCCGCTTGGAGGTTCAGAGTATCGGGGAGCTGTTTTTT.

The V call is TRBV7-2, the J call TRBJ2-3; D unresolved. V lost 1 base to trimming and J lost 2 bases, with 13 bases between them. Germline V gene lookup returns CDR1 SGHTA and CDR2 FQGNSA. The CDR3 is 16 amino acids. The CDR3 DNA follows: TGTGCCAGCAGCTTAGGAGTTCTGCGGTACACAGATACGCAGTATTTT. Residues: CASSLGVLRYTDTQYF.

This clonotype has a handful of counts. The rearrangement uses TRBV4-1 and TRBJ1-1; TRBD1 is a possible D gene (6 bases). Germline V CDR1 and CDR2: MGHRA, YSYEKL. The V end lost 0 bases, the J end lost 1 base, and 9 bases lay between the germline ends. The CDR3 runs 15 residues. The chain's CDR3 is CASSQDGRGNTEAFF. CDR3 nucleotides: TGCGCCAGCAGCCAAGACGGCAGGGGGAACACTGAAGCTTTCTTT.

This clonotype was counted a single time. This chain connects TRBV20-1 to TRBJ2-7, with D unclear. Trimming took off 1 base at V and 0 bases at J, with 16 bases between the two ends. Germline values: CDR1 DFQATT, CDR2 SNEGSKA (reference sequence). This CDR3 is 16 amino acids long. The CDR3 region has the DNA TGCAGTGCTAGAGTTCGTAAGGGATTGGTCTCCTACGAGCAGTACTTC. Translated, it gives CSARVRKGLVSYEQYF.

Here the CDR3 DNA reads TGTGCCAGCAGCCAGGGCGGAGGGAGTCTGGGGCCCCAGCATTTT. It specifies CASSQGGGSLGPQHF. The chain couples TRBV3-1 to TRBJ1-5; D remains unclear. CDR1 LGHDT and CDR2 YNNKEL come from the germline V gene (reference sequence). The CDR3 is made up of 15 amino acids. V was cut by 3 bases and J by 9 bases, with 18 bases left in between.

The table lists this clonotype with many counts. This rearrangement joins TRBV5-1 to TRBJ1-1, with D perhaps TRBD1 (6 bases). Per germline, CDR1 SGHRS and CDR2 YFSETQ. The CDR3 covers 16 residues. Between the trimmed V and J ends, which lost 4 bases and 1 base, there was a span of 17 bases. CDR3 nucleotides: TGCGCCAGCAGCGATACGGGACAAGGGGAGAACACTGAAGCTTTCTTT. Its protein product is CASSDTGQGENTEAFF.

The rearrangement links TRBV13 to TRBJ2-1; the match to TRBD2 covers 7 bases. J lost 3 bases, V lost 6 bases, and 8 bases had no gene match. The CDR3 is 15 amino acids. Germline loops: CDR1 PRHDT, CDR2 FYEKMQ (reference sequence). The CDR3 region has the DNA TGTGCCAGCAGACCAGCCGGGACTAACTACAATGAGCAGTTCTTC. It translates to CASRPAGTNYNEQFF.

This clonotype showed up just a few times. The chain links TRBV20-1 to TRBJ2-3; D possibly corresponds to TRBD1 (5 bases). This CDR3 is built from 13 residues. V was trimmed by 1 base and J by 1 base, leaving 6 bases between them. CDR1 and CDR2 from the germline V gene are DFQATT and SNEGSKA (reference sequence). CDR3 sequence: CSARGGRTDTQYF. CDR3 in DNA: TGCAGTGCTAGAGGGGGCCGCACAGATACGCAGTATTTT.